A single sample is the source of the 3 T cell receptor beta chains below, sequenced in a study of cytomegalovirus exposure and HLA in healthy donors. The PCR had 60 Vbeta and 13 Jbeta primers. Produced via immunoSEQ multiplex PCR; TCRdb's table is partial and in-frame only. The table shows some 130,000 clones, with around 80% occurring only once. Input material: PBMCs. The receptors come from a woman between 45 and 60 years old in good health and CMV-seronegative.

The V gene is TRBV9, the J gene TRBJ1-2; 7 nucleotides agree with TRBD1. The junction had 17 bases not matched to a gene; V was cut back by 3 bases and J by 6 bases. Germline CDR1 reads SGDLS; CDR2 reads YYNGEE. The CDR3 is 17 amino acids. The CDR3 sequence: CASSAGGTRANSDGYTF. For the CDR3, the DNA is TGTGCCAGCAGCGCAGGGGGAACAAGGGCGAACTCCGATGGCTACACCTTC.

This clone showed up just once. The chain couples TRBV5-6 to TRBJ1-4; 9 bases are shared with TRBD1. The CDR3 runs 16 residues. Germline trimming cut 4 bases from V and 8 bases from J; bases unmatched to any gene: 12. Germline CDR1 and CDR2: SGHDT and YYEEEE. Written as DNA, the CDR3 is TGTGCCAGCAGCCTTCCGGGACAGGGATTTCGAGAAAAACTGTTTTTT. Protein sequence: CASSLPGQGFREKLFF.

A remark on this clone: One end of the junction is discordant with germline, which a read error may explain. V usage is TRBV10-3 and J usage is TRBJ2-1, with TRBD2 matching 15 bases. This CDR3 comprises 12 residues. Germline CDR1 and CDR2: ENHRY and SYGVKD. CDR3 nucleotide sequence: TGTGCCATCAGTGAGGGGACTAGCGGGAGGATCTTC. Its protein product is CAISEGTSGRIF.